The sample holds a few counts of the clone carrying this TCR beta chain. Its matching antigen is unknown. TCRdb re-derived calls from the reads in MiXCR, one entry per CDR3 protein. The table includes 700,000 to 950,000 distinct CDR3 sequences, around a third detected once. This sample is part of a study of T cell repertoires in cytomegalovirus infection. Whole-study findings and limits: The response measured ex vivo was dominated by TCR beta clonotypes (HLA-C-restricted and CMV-specific).

V was trimmed by 8 bases and J by 0 bases, leaving 13 bases between them. Germline CDR1 MNHEY, CDR2 SVGAGI. The CDR3 spans 14 residues. The rearrangement uses TRBV6-5 and TRBJ1-1; D gene unclear. This TCR came from a human donor in good health (CMV status not recorded). Some clones in this sample may be carry-over from other donors' samples. Sequencing was performed on cultured CD8+ T cells from PBMCs, taken from culture after CMV antigen stimulation. This CDR3 is CASEPAYMNTEAFF. The CDR3 DNA is TGTGCCAGCGAGCCGGCTTATATGAACACTGAAGCTTTCTTT.